This T cell receptor (beta chain) was profiled in a study of shared clonotypes between healthy human individuals. Deep-level running was used for the assay. Genomic DNA per cell subset filled all wells of several immunoSEQ plates. Per the authors' pipeline: Junction-only immunoSEQ data arrived without quality scores, meaning filtering differed. The repertoire was sequenced with immunoSEQ multiplex PCR; TCRdb's copy has only in-frame clones and lacks some. V and J calls and clone size come straight from that table; D and trimming were deduced from the DNA. Found here are 850,000 to 1,200,000 clones, about 74% of them singletons; the top ten hold nearly 1.5%. Donors comprised only Caucasian adults living in Nashville, Tennessee. The CDR3 spans 12 residues. The germline V gene encodes CDR1 SGHAT and CDR2 FQNNGV. Trimming took off 5 bases at V and 0 bases at J, with 2 bases between the two ends. A note on this clone: A far larger clone lies a single base away; this is likely a read error. Other DNA sequences in the same sample also yield this CDR3.

The receptor comes from a man between 18 and 29 years old in good health. V gene TRBV11-2 combines with J gene TRBJ1-3, with unresolved D. The sample was memory CD4+ T cells sorted from blood. Subset: CD45RA-negative fraction. The CDR3 reads CASSPSGNTIYF. The CDR3 DNA reads TGTGCCAGCAGCCCCTCTGGAAACACCATATATTTT.